A single sample is the source of the 18 T cell receptor beta chains below, sequenced in a study of T cells in Graves' hyperthyroidism and ophthalmopathy. RNA transcripts provided the source from which TCR beta CDR3 regions were amplified. An initial round of RT-PCR targeting the TCR CDR3 relied on the HTBI primer set. A single record per CDR3 protein comes from TCRdb applying MiXCR to the multiplex PCR reads. Here the sample spans over 500,000 distinct CDR3 sequences, 13% to 15% being singletons. The sequencing sample was made of blood. Receptors originate from a woman in her thirties or forties with Graves' hyperthyroidism.

In the case of this clonotype: A much larger clone sits a single nucleotide away, making a read error possible. The conserved phenylalanine or tryptophan is not found at the CDR3 terminus, so this likely reflects a read error. This sequence joins TRBV10-3 and TRBJ1-1; 9 nucleotides agree with TRBD1. The V gene end was trimmed by 7 bases and the J gene end by 4 bases; junction bases not matched to a gene: 4. The CDR3 sequence is 13 residues long. Germline V gene data show CDR1 as ENHRY and CDR2 as SYGVKD. CDR3 region: CAIKGTGPTEAFS. The CDR3 DNA reads as TGTGCCATCAAGGGGACAGGGCCCACTGAAGCTTTCTCT.

V gene TRBV3-1 combines with J gene TRBJ1-6; D possibly corresponds to TRBD1 (5 bases). V gave up 1 base and J gave up 5 bases, with 12 bases separating them. Germline lookup yields CDR1 LGHDT and CDR2 YNNKEL (reference sequence). The CDR3 runs 16 residues. The chain's CDR3 is CASSQAGTGNNSPLHF. The CDR3 DNA reads as TGTGCCAGCAGCCAAGCCGGGACGGGGAATAATTCACCCCTCCACTTT.

This clonotype has a handful of counts. The junction does not match germline at one end; this may be a read error. The V and J genes are TRBV28 and TRBJ2-2; D may match TRBD1 or TRBD2 (6 bases each). This CDR3 comprises 13 residues. Germline assignment: CDR1 MDHEN and CDR2 SYDVKM. The CDR3 bases are TGTGCCAGCAGAAATACAGGGTCCGGGGGGCTGTTTTTT. Its translation is CASRNTGSGGLFF.

This clonotype was counted at least ten times. V gene TRBV11-2 combines with J gene TRBJ1-4, with D perhaps matching TRBD1 (5 bases). Germline V gene data show CDR1 as SGHAT and CDR2 as FQNNGV. The length of the CDR3 is 15 residues. V was clipped by 6 bases and J by 6 bases, with 17 bases between them. This chain's CDR3 is CASSGRGKDHEKLFF. The CDR3 nucleotides read TGTGCCAGCAGTGGACGGGGGAAAGATCATGAAAAACTGTTTTTT.

V gene TRBV19 combines with J gene TRBJ2-3; perhaps TRBD1 as D (6 bases). Germline CDR1 reads LNHDA; CDR2 reads SQIVND (reference sequence). Trimming cost V 0 bases and J 13 bases, with 14 bases left between them. This CDR3 contains 13 residues. CDR3 coding DNA: TGTGCCAGTAGTATAGATATCCGGACAGAAAAGTATTTT. Translated: CASSIDIRTEKYF. Filled out from reference TRBV19 and TRBJ2-3, the complete variable domain reads DGGITQSPKYLFRKEGQNVTLSCEQNLNHDAMYWYRQDPGQGLRLIYYSQIVNDFQKGDIAEGYSVSREKKESFPLTVTSAQKNPTAFYLCASSIDIRTEKYFGPGTRLTVL.

This clonotype was recorded at least ten times. A much larger clone differs from this one at a single base, so this may be a read error. The V and J genes are TRBV12-3 or TRBV12-4 and TRBJ2-5; no definite D call. The CDR3 contains 12 residues. Deletions cut 6 bases from V and 4 bases from J, with 9 bases between. The CDR3 reads CASSFIGETQYF. DNA for the CDR3: TGTGCCAGCAGCTTTATCGGAGAGACCCAGTACTTC.

The chain carries TRBV11-3 and TRBJ1-4; D remains ambiguous. Germline values: CDR1 SGHNT, CDR2 YENEEA. The CDR3 totals 13 residues. The V gene lost 6 bases and the J gene lost 4 bases, with 9 bases spanning the gap. CDR3 sequence (DNA): TGTGCCAGCAGTTTGACCCTTAATGAAAAACTGTTTTTT. This gives the protein CASSLTLNEKLFF.

Many counts were recorded for this clonotype. V is TRBV20-1 and J is TRBJ2-7, with TRBD2 matching 10 bases. Germline CDR1 reads DFQATT; CDR2 reads SNEGSKA (reference sequence). The V segment lost 5 bases and the J segment 2 bases; nucleotides outside the gene matches: 12. This CDR3 is built from 16 residues. The CDR3 DNA sequence: TGCAGTGCTTTCCCACTCCGGACTAGCGGCACCTACGAGCAGTACTTC. Translated: CSAFPLRTSGTYEQYF.

This clonotype appeared a few times. The chain recombines TRBV5-1 with TRBJ2-5; 7 bases map to TRBD1. The CDR3 spans 16 residues. From germline, CDR1 is SGHRS and CDR2 YFSETQ. The V gene end was trimmed by 0 bases and the J gene end by 3 bases; junction bases not matched to a gene: 8. CDR3 nucleotides: TGCGCCAGCAGCTTGGGGAAAGGGACAGCTGAAGAGACCCAGTACTTC. This gives the protein CASSLGKGTAEETQYF.

Note on this clonotype: Being one base from a much bigger clone, this may be a read error. The chain joins TRBV5-5 to TRBJ2-7, with TRBD2 identical over 11 bases. V dropped 1 base and J dropped 7; count of bases not matched to a gene: 7. Looked up from germline, CDR1 is SGHKS and CDR2 is YYEKEE (reference sequence). The CDR3 spans 15 residues. CDR3 region: CASSLMLAGGDEQYF. The CDR3 DNA follows: TGTGCCAGCAGCTTGATGCTAGCGGGGGGCGATGAGCAGTACTTC.

This clonotype was counted ten times or more. The gene calls are TRBV20-1 and TRBJ2-5; D tentatively fits TRBD1 or TRBD2 (5 bases each). V was pared by 4 bases and J by 2 bases, with 8 bases between. The CDR3 is made up of 12 amino acids. The germline gives CDR1 DFQATT, CDR2 SNEGSKA (reference sequence). CDR3 region: CSAIEGQETQYF. The CDR3 bases are TGCAGTGCTATTGAGGGGCAAGAGACCCAGTACTTC.

J is TRBJ1-2 and V is TRBV19; D may be TRBD1 (6 bases). V lost 8 bases and J lost 5, with 18 bases in between. The CDR3 covers 14 residues. Germline V gene data show CDR1 as LNHDA and CDR2 as SQIVND (reference sequence). This CDR3 reads CASSDIRGAYGYTF. The CDR3 DNA reads as TGTGCCAGTTCCGACATCAGGGGAGCATATGGCTACACCTTC.

The J gene is TRBJ2-1, the V gene TRBV12-3 or TRBV12-4, with D perhaps matching TRBD1 (5 bases). Deletions cut 3 bases from V and 1 base from J, with 19 bases between. The CDR3 consists of 18 residues. DNA for the CDR3: TGTGCCAGCAGTTTCGAAGTCTCAGCAGGGAAATCCTACAATGAGCAGTTCTTC. Translating it yields CASSFEVSAGKSYNEQFF.

This clonotype has ten or more counts. The chain uses TRBV2 and TRBJ2-3; TRBD2 matches 7 bases. The CDR3 runs to 16 residues. V shed 1 base and J 3 bases; nucleotides not matched to a gene: 7. Germline assignment: CDR1 SNHLY and CDR2 FYNNEI. CDR3 region: CASSEGVGGGTDTQYF. The CDR3 DNA reads as TGTGCCAGCAGTGAAGGTGTGGGGGGGGGGACAGATACGCAGTATTTT. The full variable domain, its missing parts supplied by reference TRBV2 and TRBJ2-3, is EPEVTQTPSHQVTQMGQEVILRCVPISNHLYFYWYRQILGQKVEFLVSFYNNEISEKSEIFDDQFSVERPDGSNFTLKIRSTKLEDSAMYFCASSEGVGGGTDTQYFGPGTRLTVL.

This clonotype was counted many times. The chain combines TRBV28 with TRBJ2-6; D could derive from TRBD1 or TRBD2 (6 bases each). Germline values: CDR1 MDHEN, CDR2 SYDVKM. V was shortened by 6 bases and J by 1 base, with 22 bases between the two germline ends. There are 19 residues in the CDR3. The CDR3 DNA follows: TGTGCCAGCAGCGACGATCGGGGGCTACTTTCATCTGGGGCCAACGTCCTGACTTTC. Translated: CASSDDRGLLSSGANVLTF.

This clonotype occurred many times. The chain has TRBV28 and TRBJ2-3; 8 bases align to TRBD1. Trimming at V came to 5 bases and at J to 2 bases, leaving 3 bases not matched to a gene. CDR3 length equals 14 residues. Germline CDR1 is MDHEN and CDR2 is SYDVKM. The CDR3 loop is CASSPGQVTDTQYF. The CDR3 DNA reads as TGTGCCAGCAGTCCGGGACAGGTCACAGATACGCAGTATTTT.

There are many counts of this clonotype. The chain carries TRBV24-1 and TRBJ2-5; D is ambiguous. From germline, CDR1 is KGHDR and CDR2 SFDVKD. The CDR3 loop spans 14 amino acids. V was shortened by 6 bases and J by 5 bases, with 15 bases between the two germline ends. CDR3 nucleotides: TGTGCCACCAGTTCCCCGACCGAACGGGAGACCCAGTACTTC. Its protein product is CATSSPTERETQYF.

The chain joins TRBV19 to TRBJ2-7; TRBD2 aligns across 9 bases. Germline CDR1 and CDR2: LNHDA and SQIVND (reference sequence). This CDR3 region has 13 residues. V shed 6 bases, J shed 5 bases, and the junction held 5 bases outside the gene matches. The CDR3 spells CASRVAGGNEQYF. The CDR3 nucleotides are TGTGCCAGTAGAGTGGCGGGAGGGAACGAGCAGTACTTC.